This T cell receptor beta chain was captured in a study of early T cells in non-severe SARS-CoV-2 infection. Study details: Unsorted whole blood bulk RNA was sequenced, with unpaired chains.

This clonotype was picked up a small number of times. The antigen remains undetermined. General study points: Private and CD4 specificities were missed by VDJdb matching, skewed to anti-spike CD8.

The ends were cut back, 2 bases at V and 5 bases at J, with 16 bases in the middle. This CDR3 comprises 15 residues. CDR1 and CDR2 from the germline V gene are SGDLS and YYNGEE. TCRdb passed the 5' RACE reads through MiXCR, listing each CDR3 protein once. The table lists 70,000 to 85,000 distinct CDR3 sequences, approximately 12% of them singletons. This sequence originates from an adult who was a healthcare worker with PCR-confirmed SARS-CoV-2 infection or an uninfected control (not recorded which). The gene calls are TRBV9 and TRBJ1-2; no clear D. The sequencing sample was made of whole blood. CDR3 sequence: CASSVTDATGYGYTF. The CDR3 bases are TGTGCCAGCAGCGTCACGGACGCTACGGGGTATGGCTACACCTTC. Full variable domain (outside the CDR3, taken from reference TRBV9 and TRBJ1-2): DSGVTQTPKHLITATGQRVTLRCSPRSGDLSVYWYQQSLDQGLQFLIQYYNGEERAKGNILERFSAQQFPDLHSELNLSSLELGDSALYFCASSVTDATGYGYTFGSGTRLTVV.